The 10 T cell receptor beta chains reported below all come from one sample, sequenced in a study of blood T cells in healthy people across ages. A second PCR, run for about 6 to 11 cycles, used a sample-barcoded 5' primer plus a J-beta primer mix. Each CDR3 protein is one row after TCRdb ran MiXCR on the 5' RACE reads. This table holds more than 650,000 distinct CDR3 sequences, around 25% found once. This sample also belongs to another study, concerning T cells of mothers and their children.

The sequencing sample was made of blood. The receptors derive from a boy younger than 18 in good health.

This rearrangement joins TRBV3-1 to TRBJ2-4; 7 bases match TRBD1. There are 16 residues in the CDR3. Germline loops: CDR1 LGHDT, CDR2 YNNKEL (reference sequence). The V and J ends lost 4 bases and 10 bases, in that order; junction bases with no gene match: 16. The CDR3: CASSLTGTADRVIQYF. CDR3 coding DNA: TGTGCCAGCAGCCTAACCGGGACAGCCGACCGTGTTATTCAGTACTTC.

This clonotype was counted a few times. The chain recombines TRBV20-1 with TRBJ1-2; the D is unclear. Trimming left V 3 bases short and J 9 bases short, with 8 bases between. CDR3 size: 10 residues. Germline V CDR1 and CDR2: DFQATT, SNEGSKA (reference sequence). The CDR3 region is CSARDARYTF. The CDR3, as DNA: TGCAGTGCTAGGGACGCCCGCTACACCTTC.

In its sample, this clonotype was seen a few times. CDR3 nucleotide sequence: TGTGCCAGCAGCTTTCTCGCGGGGGGGGCGCGAGAGACCCAGTACTTC. Residues: CASSFLAGGARETQYF. The chain has TRBV5-6 and TRBJ2-5; 9 nucleotides align to TRBD2. This CDR3 has 16 residues. Germline assignment: CDR1 SGHDT and CDR2 YYEEEE. With 2 bases clipped from V and 4 bases from J, the junction kept 9 bases outside the gene matches.

The J gene is TRBJ2-3, the V gene TRBV3-1; no clear D gene. Between the trimmed V and J ends, which lost 4 bases and 3 bases, there was a span of 11 bases. The CDR3 is 14 amino acids. Germline V gene sequence: CDR1 LGHDT, CDR2 YNNKEL (reference sequence). CDR3 protein: CASSPSPPTDTQYF. CDR3 sequence (DNA): TGTGCCAGCAGCCCGAGCCCGCCTACAGATACGCAGTATTTT.

The V gene is TRBV6-1, the J gene TRBJ2-5, with 10 bases aligning to TRBD2. CDR1 and CDR2 (germline): MNHNS, SASEGT. J gave up 2 bases and V 6 bases, and 12 bases lay outside the gene matches. This CDR3 is 17 amino acids long. The CDR3 DNA sequence: TGTGCCAGCAGCTTGGGTCTAGCGGGAGTTTGGCAAGAGACCCAGTACTTC. The encoded protein is CASSLGLAGVWQETQYF.

V gene TRBV7-9 combines with J gene TRBJ1-3; the D gene is possibly TRBD1 (6 bases). With 3 bases removed from V and 0 bases from J, the gap between germline ends came to 18 bases. CDR1 and CDR2 from the germline V gene are SEHNR and FQNEAQ (reference sequence). The CDR3 contains 18 residues. The CDR3 sequence is CASSFRWDTRYSGNTIYF. Here the CDR3 DNA reads TGTGCCAGCAGCTTTAGGTGGGACACCAGATACTCTGGAAACACCATATATTTT.

The chain links TRBV29-1 to TRBJ1-2; D gene ambiguous. The germline CDR1 and CDR2 sequences are SQVTM and ANQGSEA. This CDR3 has 13 residues. V was pared by 3 bases and J by 4 bases, with 12 bases between. The CDR3 region is CSVDEGRSYGYTF. CDR3 bases: TGCAGCGTTGACGAGGGCAGGAGCTATGGCTACACCTTC.

The chain has TRBV20-1 and TRBJ1-2; D might be TRBD1 (5 bases). Germline-derived CDR1 and CDR2 are DFQATT and SNEGSKA (reference sequence). Trimming cost V 0 bases and J 2 bases, with 25 bases left between them. The length of the CDR3 is 19 residues. CDR3 nucleotide sequence: TGCAGTGCTAGAGATGCGGCCGGGCCTAGGGGAGAGAAGAACTATGGCTACACCTTC. Translating it yields CSARDAAGPRGEKNYGYTF.

The rearrangement links TRBV3-1 to TRBJ1-5; no clear D gene. Trimming cost V 4 bases and J 5 bases, with 18 bases left between them. Germline V gives CDR1 LGHDT, CDR2 YNNKEL (reference sequence). The CDR3 is made up of 16 amino acids. The CDR3 bases are TGTGCCAGCAGCCCCAGGTTTTCTTTACATGATCAGCCCCAGCATTTT. It codes for CASSPRFSLHDQPQHF.

The CDR3 bases are TGTGCCAGTAGTCCCGGGACAGGGGGCCCTGGGCCTGAAAAACTGTTTTTT. It is translated as CASSPGTGGPGPEKLFF. V and J are TRBV19 and TRBJ1-4, with 12 positions matching TRBD1. The trim removed 5 bases at V and 7 bases at J, leaving 11 bases unmatched. This CDR3 comprises 17 residues. The germline gives CDR1 LNHDA, CDR2 SQIVND (reference sequence).